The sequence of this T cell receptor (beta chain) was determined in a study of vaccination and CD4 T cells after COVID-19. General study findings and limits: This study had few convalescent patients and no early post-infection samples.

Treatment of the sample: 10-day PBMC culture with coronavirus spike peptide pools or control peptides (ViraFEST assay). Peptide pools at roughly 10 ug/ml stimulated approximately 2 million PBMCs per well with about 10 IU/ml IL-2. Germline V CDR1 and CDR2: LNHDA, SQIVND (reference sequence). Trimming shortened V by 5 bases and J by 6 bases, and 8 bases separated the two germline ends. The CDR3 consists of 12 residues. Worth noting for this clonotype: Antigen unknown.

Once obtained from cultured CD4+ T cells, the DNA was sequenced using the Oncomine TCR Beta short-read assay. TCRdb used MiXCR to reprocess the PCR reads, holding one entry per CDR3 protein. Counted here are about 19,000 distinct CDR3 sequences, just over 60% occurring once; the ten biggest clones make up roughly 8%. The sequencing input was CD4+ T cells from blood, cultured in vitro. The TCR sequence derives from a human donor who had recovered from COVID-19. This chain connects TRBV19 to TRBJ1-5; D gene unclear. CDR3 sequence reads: CASSRSRQPQHF. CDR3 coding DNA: TGTGCCAGTAGTCGGAGTCGTCAGCCCCAGCATTTT.